Listed below are T cell receptor beta chains from one sample, sequenced in a study of neoadjuvant nivolumab and ipilimumab in lung cancer. Method: immunoSEQ multiplex PCR; TCRdb's copy keeps in-frame clones and lacks some. In the table there are tens of thousands of clones, 82% of which are singletons. The input for sequencing was tumor tissue, taken after neoadjuvant nivolumab, alone or with ipilimumab, at or shortly before surgery. The origin of the receptors is an adult with non-small cell lung cancer. Each CDR3 is given with its conserved first and last residue. D genes are given only for firm matches. Size is omitted from some rows. Given values are once, few, many or a class for expanded clones.

V: TRBV6-5; size: .; D: .; J: TRBJ2-4; DNA: TGTGCCAGCAGTTCCGGACGAGCCAAAAACATTCAGTACTTC; CDR3: CASSSGRAKNIQYF
V: TRBV29-1; size: .; D: .; J: TRBJ1-5; DNA: TGCAGCGCCCGGTGGGGTGATGGCCAGCCCCAGCATTTT; CDR3: CSARWGDGQPQHF
V: TRBV7-8; size: once; D: .; J: TRBJ2-7; DNA: TGTGCCAGCAAGTTCAGCGGAGGGTCCGAGCAGTACTTC; CDR3: CASKFSGGSEQYF
V: TRBV10-1; size: .; D: TRBD2; J: TRBJ2-7; DNA: TGCGCCAGCAGTGAGCCGACTAGCGGGAGGGCCCACGAGCAGTACTTC; CDR3: CASSEPTSGRAHEQYF
V: TRBV4-1; size: .; D: .; J: TRBJ1-4; DNA: TGCGCCAGCAGCCAGAGTTGGGGAAGTCTTGAAAAACTGTTTTTT; CDR3: CASSQSWGSLEKLFF
V: TRBV27; size: once; D: .; J: TRBJ2-7; DNA: TGTGCCAGCAGTGCCCCGAGCCTAGCGTTGGGCGAGCAGTACTTC; CDR3: CASSAPSLALGEQYF
V: TRBV5-1; size: .; D: .; J: TRBJ1-5; DNA: TGCGCCAGCAGCTTGGAAGGTAGCAATCAGCCCCAGCATTTT; CDR3: CASSLEGSNQPQHF
V: TRBV5-1; size: once; D: .; J: TRBJ2-2; DNA: TGCGCCAGCAGCTTAACTACCGGGGAGCTGTTTTTT; CDR3: CASSLTTGELFF
V: TRBV11-3; size: once; D: .; J: TRBJ2-7; DNA: TGTGCCAGCAGCTCCTCGGGACCCGCATACGAGCAGTACTTC; CDR3: CASSSSGPAYEQYF
V: TRBV7-9; size: .; D: TRBD1; J: TRBJ1-2; DNA: TGTGCCAGCAGCTCCGGGACAGCGACTAACTATGGCTACACCTTC; CDR3: CASSSGTATNYGYTF
V: TRBV10-3; size: .; D: TRBD1; J: TRBJ2-7; DNA: TGTGCCATCAGTGGGGGACAGCTATACGAGCAGTACTTC; CDR3: CAISGGQLYEQYF
V: TRBV2; size: .; D: TRBD2; J: TRBJ2-3; DNA: TGTGCCAGCAGTGAATCCCGTGGCGGGAGTGCAGATACGCAGTATTTT; CDR3: CASSESRGGSADTQYF
V: TRBV7-2; size: .; D: .; J: TRBJ1-2; DNA: TGTGCCAGCAGCTCAGGGAGAGGGGATAACTATGGCTACACCTTC; CDR3: CASSSGRGDNYGYTF
V: TRBV6-4; size: .; D: .; J: TRBJ2-3; DNA: TGTGCCAGCAGTGACTCAGGCGGGTTCCGCACAGATACGCAGTATTTT; CDR3: CASSDSGGFRTDTQYF